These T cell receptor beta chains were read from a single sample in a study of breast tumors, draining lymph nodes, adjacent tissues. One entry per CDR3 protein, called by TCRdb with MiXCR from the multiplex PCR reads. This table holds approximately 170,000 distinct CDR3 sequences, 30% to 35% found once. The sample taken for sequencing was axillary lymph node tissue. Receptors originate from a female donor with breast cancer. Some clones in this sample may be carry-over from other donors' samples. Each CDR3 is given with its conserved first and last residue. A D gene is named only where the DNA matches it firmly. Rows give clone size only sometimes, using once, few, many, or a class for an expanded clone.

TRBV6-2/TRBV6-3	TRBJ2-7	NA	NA	CASIPQDSTGEQYF	TGTGCCAGCATCCCGCAGGACAGCACGGGCGAGCAGTACTTC
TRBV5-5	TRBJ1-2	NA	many	CASRLDGDYGYTF	TGTGCCAGCAGACTGGACGGGGACTATGGCTACACCTTC
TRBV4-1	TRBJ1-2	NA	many	CASSQEFSHGYTF	TGCGCCAGCAGCCAAGAATTTTCCCATGGCTACACCTTC
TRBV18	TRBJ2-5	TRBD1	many	CASSPQGTGTQETQYF	TGTGCCAGCTCACCACAAGGGACAGGGACCCAAGAGACCCAGTACTTC
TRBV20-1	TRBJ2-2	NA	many	CSASRGNTGELFF	TGCAGTGCTAGCCGGGGGAACACCGGGGAACTGTTTTTT
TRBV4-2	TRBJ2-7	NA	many	CASSQDSPGTSYEQYF	TGTGCCAGCAGCCAAGACTCCCCGGGGACCTCCTACGAGCAGTACTTC
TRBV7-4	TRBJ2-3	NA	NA	CASSLAARGVGTDTQYF	TGTGCCAGCAGCTTAGCTGCCCGGGGTGTCGGCACAGATACGCAGTATTTT
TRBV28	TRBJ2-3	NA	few	CASSLSVYDTQYF	TGTGCCAGCAGTTTGAGCGTATATGATACGCAGTATTTT
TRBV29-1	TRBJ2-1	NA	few	CSVGSTVLGEQFF	TGCAGCGTTGGGTCCACTGTCCTTGGTGAGCAGTTCTTC
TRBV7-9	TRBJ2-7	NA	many	CASKAGGTLDYEQYF	TGTGCCAGCAAAGCTGGCGGGACACTAGACTACGAGCAGTACTTC
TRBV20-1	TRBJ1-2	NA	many	CSATVQGGSYDYGYTF	TGCAGTGCCACGGTGCAGGGAGGTTCTTATGACTATGGCTACACCTTC
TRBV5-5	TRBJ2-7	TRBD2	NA	CASSQVGLAGGSYEQYF	TGCGCCAGCAGCCAAGTCGGCCTAGCGGGGGGCTCCTACGAGCAGTACTTC
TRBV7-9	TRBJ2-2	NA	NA	CASSLGSGGNTGELFF	TGTGCCAGCAGCCTCGGGTCCGGGGGGAACACCGGGGAGCTGTTTTTT
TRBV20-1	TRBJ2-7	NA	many	CSARWGGRDEQYF	TGCAGTGCTAGATGGGGGGGCAGGGACGAGCAGTACTTC
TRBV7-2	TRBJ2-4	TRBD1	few	CASNPPDRVRSVVGNIQYF	TGTGCCAGCAACCCTCCTGACAGGGTTAGGTCCGTAGTAGGAAACATTCAGTACTTC
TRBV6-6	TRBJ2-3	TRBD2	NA	CASSHDRGGTDTQYF	TGTGCCAGCAGTCACGATCGGGGGGGCACAGATACGCAGTATTTT
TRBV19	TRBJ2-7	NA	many	CASSIGGEDREQYF	TGTGCCAGTAGTATAGGGGGAGAGGATCGCGAGCAGTACTTC
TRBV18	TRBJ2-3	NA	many	CASSPWNFPTDTQYF	TGTGCCAGCTCACCCTGGAACTTCCCCACAGATACGCAGTATTTT
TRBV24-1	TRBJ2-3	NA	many	CATSDARQRLHTDTQYF	TGTGCCACCAGTGATGCTAGACAGAGATTGCACACAGATACGCAGTATTTT
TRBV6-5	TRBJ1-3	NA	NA	CAEAGYWTGNTIYF	TGTGCCGAGGCAGGGTATTGGACTGGAAACACCATATATTTT
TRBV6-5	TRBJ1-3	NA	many	CASSYSGRRDTIYF	TGTGCCAGCAGTTACTCGGGCCGAAGGGACACCATATATTTT
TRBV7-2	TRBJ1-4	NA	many	CASSELSEKLFF	TGTGCCAGCAGCGAGCTGAGCGAAAAACTGTTTTTT
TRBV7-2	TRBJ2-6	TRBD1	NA	CASSSDRASGANVLTF	TGTGCCAGCAGCTCGGACAGGGCTTCTGGGGCCAACGTCCTGACTTTC
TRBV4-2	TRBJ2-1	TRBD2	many	CASDSGTSGYPGEQFF	TGTGCCAGCGATTCCGGGACTAGCGGGTATCCAGGTGAGCAGTTCTTC
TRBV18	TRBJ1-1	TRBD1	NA	CASSRAGGRQAAEAFF	TGTGCCAGCTCACGGGCAGGGGGCAGGCAAGCCGCTGAAGCTTTCTTT
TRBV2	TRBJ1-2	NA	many	CASKRGGEGYTF	TGTGCCAGCAAAAGAGGGGGGGAGGGCTACACCTTC
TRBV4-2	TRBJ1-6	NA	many	CASSQGHLGSPLHF	TGCGCCAGCAGCCAGGGACACCTTGGGTCACCCCTCCACTTT
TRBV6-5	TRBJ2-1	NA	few	CASSYPGGINEQFF	TGTGCCAGCAGTTATCCTGGGGGGATCAATGAGCAGTTCTTC
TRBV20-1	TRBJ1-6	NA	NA	CSARLLAGTVNSPLHF	TGCAGTGCTAGATTGCTTGCCGGGACGGTGAATTCACCCCTCCACTTT
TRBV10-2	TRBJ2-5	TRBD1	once	CASSRGQGHETQYF	TGCGCCAGCAGCCGGGGACAGGGGCATGAGACCCAGTATTTC
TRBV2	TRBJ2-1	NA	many	CASSAQRNNEQFF	TGTGCCAGCAGTGCCCAAAGAAACAATGAGCAGTTCTTC
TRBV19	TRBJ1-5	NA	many	CASSIRGGRNQPQHF	TGTGCCAGTAGTATCCGGGGTGGGCGCAATCAGCCCCAGCATTTT
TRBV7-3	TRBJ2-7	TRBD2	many	CASSLTSGSVSEQYF	TGTGCCAGCAGCCTAACTAGCGGGAGCGTCTCCGAGCAGTACTTC
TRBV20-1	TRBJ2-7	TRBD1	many	CSASSRGLPYEQYF	TGCAGTGCTAGCTCCAGGGGGCTACCCTACGAGCAGTACTTC
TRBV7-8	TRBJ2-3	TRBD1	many	CASSSNRGSTDTQYF	TGTGCCAGCAGCAGCAACAGGGGTAGCACAGATACGCAGTATTTT
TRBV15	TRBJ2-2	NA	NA	CATSSSTGELFF	TGTGCCACCAGCAGCTCTACCGGGGAGCTGTTTTTT
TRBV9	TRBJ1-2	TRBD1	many	CASSSPDRGFIGYTF	TGTGCCAGCAGCTCCCCAGACAGGGGGTTTATTGGCTACACCTTC
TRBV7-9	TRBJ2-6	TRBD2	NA	CASSTIIRGVVIGANVLTF	TGTGCCAGCAGCACTATTATCCGGGGGGTAGTGATTGGGGCCAACGTCCTGACTTTC
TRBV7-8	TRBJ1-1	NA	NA	CASSAAFF	TGTGCCAGCAGCGCAGCTTTCTTT
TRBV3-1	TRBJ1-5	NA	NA	CASSLRDSNQPQHF	TGTGCCAGCAGTCTCCGGGACAGCAATCAGCCCCAGCATTTT
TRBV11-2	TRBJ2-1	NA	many	CASSEWGSYNEQFF	TGTGCCAGCAGCGAGTGGGGCTCCTACAATGAGCAGTTCTTC
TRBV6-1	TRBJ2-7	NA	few	CASSETGYGYEQYF	TGTGCCAGCAGTGAAACCGGGTATGGGTACGAGCAGTACTTC
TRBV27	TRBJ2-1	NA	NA	CAGRTPPPQGGNEQFF	TGTGCTGGCAGGACCCCTCCACCCCAGGGTGGTAATGAGCAGTTCTTC
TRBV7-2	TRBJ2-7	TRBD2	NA	CASSGPPGLAGGPYEQYF	TGTGCCAGCAGCGGCCCACCGGGACTAGCGGGAGGGCCCTACGAGCAGTACTTC
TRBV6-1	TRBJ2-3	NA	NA	CASSEQGYFTDTQYF	TGTGCCAGCAGTGAACAAGGGTATTTCACAGATACGCAGTATTTT
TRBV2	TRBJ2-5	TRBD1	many	CASRSRTGVQETQYF	TGTGCCAGCAGGTCTCGGACAGGGGTTCAAGAGACCCAGTACTTC
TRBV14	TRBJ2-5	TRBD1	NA	CASSHWDRAETQYF	TGTGCCAGCAGCCATTGGGACAGGGCAGAGACCCAGTACTTC
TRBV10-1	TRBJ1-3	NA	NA	CASPLGDGNTIYF	TGCGCCAGCCCTCTCGGGGACGGAAACACCATATATTTT
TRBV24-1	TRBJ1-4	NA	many	CATSDLSVTWRWANEKLFF	TGTGCCACCAGTGATTTGTCCGTTACCTGGAGGTGGGCTAATGAAAAACTGTTTTTT
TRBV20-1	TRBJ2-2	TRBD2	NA	CSASKPGGLSGELFF	TGCAGTGCCAGCAAGCCGGGGGGTTTAAGCGGGGAGCTGTTTTTT
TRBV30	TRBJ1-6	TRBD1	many	CAWSVGTGYSPLHF	TGTGCCTGGAGTGTAGGGACAGGGTATTCACCCCTCCACTTT
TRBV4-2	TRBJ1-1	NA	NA	CASSQVGTEAFF	TGTGCCAGCAGCCAAGTTGGCACTGAAGCTTTCTTT
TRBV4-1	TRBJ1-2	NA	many	CASSQDRSRANYGYTF	TGCGCCAGCAGCCAAGATAGAAGCAGGGCCAACTATGGCTACACCTTC
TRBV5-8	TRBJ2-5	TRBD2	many	CASSRDYFETQYF	TGTGCCAGCAGCCGGGACTATTTTGAGACCCAGTACTTC
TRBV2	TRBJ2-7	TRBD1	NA	CASSAGVDRGRGEQHF	TGTGCCAGCAGTGCCGGCGTCGACAGGGGGCGGGGGGAGCAGCACTTC
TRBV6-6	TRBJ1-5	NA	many	CASSERAIRGGNQPQHF	TGTGCCAGCAGTGAACGCGCCATCAGGGGTGGGAATCAGCCCCAGCATTTT
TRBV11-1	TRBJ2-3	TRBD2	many	CASSSPMGLSGTSGTDTQYF	TGTGCCAGCAGCTCACCTATGGGGCTTAGCGGGACCTCCGGCACAGATACGCAGTATTTT
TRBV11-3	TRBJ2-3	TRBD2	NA	CASSLVMGREDPDTQYF	TGTGCCAGCAGCTTAGTGATGGGGCGGGAGGACCCAGATACGCAGTATTTT
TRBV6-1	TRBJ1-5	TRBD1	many	CASSEGRRGRQPQHF	TGTGCCAGCAGTGAGGGGCGCAGGGGGCGTCAGCCCCAGCATTTT
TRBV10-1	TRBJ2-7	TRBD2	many	CASGGGGGGSLEQYF	TGCGCCAGCGGGGGGGGAGGTGGCGGGAGTCTCGAGCAGTACTTC